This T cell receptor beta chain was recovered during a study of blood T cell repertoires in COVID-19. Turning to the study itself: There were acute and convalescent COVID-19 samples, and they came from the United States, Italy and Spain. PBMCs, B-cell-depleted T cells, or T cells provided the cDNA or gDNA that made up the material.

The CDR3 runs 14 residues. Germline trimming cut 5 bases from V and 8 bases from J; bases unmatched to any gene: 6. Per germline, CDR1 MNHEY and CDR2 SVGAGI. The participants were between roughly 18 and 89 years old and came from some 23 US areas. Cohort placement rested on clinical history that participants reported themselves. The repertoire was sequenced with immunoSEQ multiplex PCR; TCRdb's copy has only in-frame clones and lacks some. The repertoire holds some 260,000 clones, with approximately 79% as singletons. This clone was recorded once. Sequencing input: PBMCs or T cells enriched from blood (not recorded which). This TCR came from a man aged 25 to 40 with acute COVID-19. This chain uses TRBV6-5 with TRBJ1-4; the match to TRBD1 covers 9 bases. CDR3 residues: CASSTTGGEEKLFF. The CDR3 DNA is TGTGCCAGCAGTACGACAGGGGGGGAAGAAAAACTGTTTTTT.